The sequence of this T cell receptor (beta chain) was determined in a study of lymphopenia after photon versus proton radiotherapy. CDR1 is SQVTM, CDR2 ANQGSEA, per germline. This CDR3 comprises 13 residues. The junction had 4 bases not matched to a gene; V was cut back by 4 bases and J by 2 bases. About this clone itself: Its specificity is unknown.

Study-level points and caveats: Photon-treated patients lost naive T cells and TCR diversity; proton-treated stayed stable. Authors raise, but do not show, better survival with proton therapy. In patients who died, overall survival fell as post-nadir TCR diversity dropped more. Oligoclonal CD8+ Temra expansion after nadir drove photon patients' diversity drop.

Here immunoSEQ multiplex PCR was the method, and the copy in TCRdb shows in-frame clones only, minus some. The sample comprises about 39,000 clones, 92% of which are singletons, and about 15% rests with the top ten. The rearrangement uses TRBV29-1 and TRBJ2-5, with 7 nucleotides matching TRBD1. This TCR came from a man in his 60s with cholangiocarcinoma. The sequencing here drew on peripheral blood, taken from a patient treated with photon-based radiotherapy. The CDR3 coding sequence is TGCAGCGTTGCACCGGGACAGCAAGAGACCCAGTACTTC. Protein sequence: CSVAPGQQETQYF.